This entry features one T cell receptor beta chain sequence. There is no known antigen for this receptor. There are no base qualities to consult, and no much larger clone falls within one base. The donors were healthy, HIV-negative adults with no recently reported acute infections or vaccinations. Every donor was a Caucasian adult living in Nashville, Tennessee, USA. CD4+ T cells were enriched through magnetic negative selection, after which naive cells were positively selected on CD45RA and the remaining negative fraction served as the memory subset. Blood was collected by leukapheresis, and PBMCs were isolated by Ficoll-Histopaque density gradient centrifugation and then cryopreserved in liquid nitrogen vapor phase. Analytical flow cytometry was used to check the purity and quantity of every magnetically sorted T cell population. Genomic DNA was isolated from each sorted fraction and quantified by UV absorbance on a Nanodrop 2000c.

This entry comes from a study of shared clonotypes between healthy human individuals (dated by TCRdb to the early 2020s). Regarding the study in general: The cohort included three men and two women between 18 and 49 years of age. Different laboratories and diverse techniques were used to prepare libraries and sequence TCR repertoires, to increase sequencing depth and limit assay-specific biases. To estimate repertoire size and how much clonotypes are shared between individuals, the study performed deep sequencing of blood TCR repertoires from about five healthy adults. Per donor, three plates each were used for CD4 naive and CD4 memory, two for CD8 naive, and one for CD8 memory. Each donor's leukapheresis produced roughly between about 0.85 and 10 billion PBMCs. The paper as a whole reports these results and caveats: Sharing across a few donors was observed for around 5% of naive CD4, 3.5% of naive CD8, over 2% of memory CD4, and over 0.3% of memory CD8 clonotypes. Pairwise subsampling indicated that sequencing depth was expected to affect the degree of clonotype sharing among donors. Because the study included a small number of donors, the genetic and exposure-history diversity represented was limited. Naive subsets generally had larger estimated clonotype richness than memory subsets did. Incomplete sequencing was indicated by rarefaction of sorted-subset datasets, despite the large sequencing depth. Sampling was restricted to blood, and TCR repertoires in tissue are likely to differ from TCR repertoires in blood. Higher generation probabilities were observed for clonotypes shared by all four sorted-subset donors than for non-shared clonotypes.

CDR1 and CDR2 were assigned from the germline V gene as MDHEN and SYDVKM. The CDR3 numbers 15 residues from cysteine through phenylalanine. The sequence is cut down to CDR3 DNA, 45 bases in frame from base 1. V lost 6 bases and J lost 5 bases; the stretch between them is 16 bases long. TCR CDR3 regions were amplified from genomic DNA by multiplex PCR using the deep immunoSEQ assay. Extracted genomic DNA from each cell subset was distributed evenly across all wells of several immunoSEQ 96-well plates, and each plate was treated as a replicate. For sorted subsets, around 0.2 ug of genomic DNA, equivalent to about 30,000 T cell genomes, went into each replicate PCR. The purified libraries were quantified using a Qubit 3.0 fluorometer, sized with a Bioanalyzer 2100, and then quantified again using the KAPA Library Quantification kit. Each immunoSEQ 96-well plate was sequenced on its own single-read 150-cycle Illumina NextSeq 550 flow cell. In the authors' own workflow: Because only junctional sequences without quality scores were contained in the immunoSEQ output, filtering matching that applied to full-length reads could not be performed. To assign V/J genes and CDR3, sequences were annotated against IMGT germline references using PyIR, a Python wrapper for IgBLAST v1.9. Any read was removed if the V/J assignment was weak (E-value above 1e-6), the CDR3 was missing, or the read contained stop codons, out-of-frame junctions, or ambiguous translated residues. A V3J clonotype was defined by an identical inferred V gene, J gene, and CDR3 amino acid sequence. Percentage overlap between repertoires was calculated by dividing the number of shared unique clonotypes by the size of the smaller repertoire. Three approaches were used to assess repertoire richness: RTK rarefaction, the Chao1 estimator, and Recon v2.1 estimates of unobserved clonotypes. Generation probabilities for all TCRbeta clonotypes obtained by the gDNA method from a few donors were computed using OLGA. TCRdb carries this immuneACCESS record with in-frame sequences only. Its versions omit some clonotypes, under half of them owing to an unresolved V gene in the studies checked, with the rest unexplained. The V and J calls and clone size are taken from that table; D and trimming were inferred from the DNA. The sample table lists just under 350,000 clones, about 70% of them with a count of one. Clones ranked in the top ten supply about 10% of the sample.

Material for sequencing was memory CD4+ T cells sorted from blood. The cell subset or site label on this specimen signifies: CD45RA-negative fraction. The clonotype comes from a man younger than 40 in good health. The chain joins TRBV28 to TRBJ2-2, with no confidently assigned D gene. Here is the DNA: TGTGCCAGCAGGAGTCTAGGCGGTTGGACCGGGGAGCTGTTTTTT. Its translation is CASRSLGGWTGELFF. Outside the CDR3, residues come from the reference TRBV28 and TRBJ2-2 proteins, so the full variable domain is: DVKVTQSSRYLVKRTGEKVFLECVQDMDHENMFWYRQDPGLGLRLIYFSYDVKMKEKGDIPEGYSVSREKKERFSLILESASTNQTSMYLCASRSLGGWTGELFFGEGSRLTVL.